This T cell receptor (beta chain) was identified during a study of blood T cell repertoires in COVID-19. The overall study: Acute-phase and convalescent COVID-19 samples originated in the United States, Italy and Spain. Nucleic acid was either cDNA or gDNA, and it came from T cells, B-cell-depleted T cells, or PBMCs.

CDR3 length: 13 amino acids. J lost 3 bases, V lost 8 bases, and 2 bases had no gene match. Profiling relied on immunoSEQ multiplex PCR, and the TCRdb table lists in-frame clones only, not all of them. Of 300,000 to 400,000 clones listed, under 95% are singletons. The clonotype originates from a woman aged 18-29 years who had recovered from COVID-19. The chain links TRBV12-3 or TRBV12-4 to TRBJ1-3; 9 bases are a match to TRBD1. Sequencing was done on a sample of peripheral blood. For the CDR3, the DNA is TGTGCCAGCGACAGGGGGATTGGAAACACCATATATTTT. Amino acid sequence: CASDRGIGNTIYF.